The 12 T cell receptor beta chains below come from one sample, sequenced in a study of T-cell reconstitution after alpha-beta-depleted transplantation in children. The TCRbeta library incorporated unique molecular identifiers. MiXCR was run by TCRdb on the PCR reads, yielding one entry per CDR3 protein. The sample shows 200,000 to 300,000 distinct CDR3 sequences, roughly a quarter of them seen only once. The specimen comprised PBMCs, mostly from graft donor cells, sampled 360 days after TCRalphabeta/CD19-depleted stem cell transplant. These receptors came from a female patient between 2 and 15 years old who had a stem cell transplant for congenital amegakaryocytic thrombocytopenia, so the T cells may come from the graft donor.

The V gene is TRBV4-3, the J gene TRBJ1-1; tentative D call: TRBD1 (5 bases). V shed 4 bases and J shed 0 bases, with 18 bases lying between them. The CDR3 is 17 amino acids. Germline V gene sequence: CDR1 LGHNA, CDR2 YSLEER. The CDR3 coding sequence is TGCGCCAGCAGCCGGATGGGACTTGGGACTTTGAACACTGAAGCTTTCTTT. Translation: CASSRMGLGTLNTEAFF.

This chain links TRBV5-1 with TRBJ2-5, with TRBD1 matching 8 bases. This CDR3 comprises 14 residues. Trimming at V came to 3 bases and at J to 2 bases, leaving 3 bases not matched to a gene. Germline lookup yields CDR1 SGHRS and CDR2 YFSETQ. CDR3 residues: CASSSRDRQETQYF. As DNA, the CDR3 is TGCGCCAGCAGCTCCCGGGACAGGCAAGAGACCCAGTACTTC.

The V and J genes are TRBV7-2 and TRBJ2-5; TRBD1 matches at 7 bases. This CDR3 region has 15 residues. V gave up 1 base and J gave up 5 bases; unmatched junction bases: 7. CDR1 and CDR2 (germline): SGHTA, FQGNSA. As DNA, the CDR3 is TGTGCCAGCAGCTTAGGAGACGCCAGGGGGGAGACCCAGTACTTC. It is translated as CASSLGDARGETQYF.

The chain recombines TRBV2 with TRBJ1-4; D remains ambiguous. CDR3 length: 19 residues. Germline-derived CDR1 and CDR2 are SNHLY and FYNNEI. V lost 3 bases and J lost 3, with 23 bases in between. CDR3 protein: CASSDRAPGIGRANEKLFF. The CDR3 DNA sequence: TGTGCCAGCAGTGACCGGGCCCCTGGCATAGGGAGGGCTAATGAAAAACTGTTTTTT.

V usage is TRBV12-3 or TRBV12-4 and J usage is TRBJ2-5, with D perhaps matching TRBD2 (5 bases). Trimming stripped 2 bases from V and 1 base from J, with 11 bases between. The CDR3 totals 15 residues. The CDR3 spells CASSLSVGSQETQYF. DNA for the CDR3: TGTGCCAGCAGTTTATCCGTGGGGAGCCAAGAGACCCAGTACTTC.

The chain recombines TRBV12-3 or TRBV12-4 with TRBJ2-3, with D possibly being TRBD1 or TRBD2 (5 bases each). The CDR3 is 13 residues long. V was clipped by 7 bases and J by 3 bases, with 11 bases between them. CDR3 nucleotides: TGTGCCAGCACGTTTGGGGGAACAGATACGCAGTATTTT. This translates into CASTFGGTDTQYF.

This clonotype has a count of ten or more. This rearrangement joins TRBV2 to TRBJ2-1, with TRBD2 matching over 11 bases. This CDR3 is built from 15 residues. V was pared by 10 bases and J by 3 bases, with 8 bases of the junction left unmatched. Germline assignment: CDR1 SNHLY and CDR2 FYNNEI. This CDR3 is CANLTGTSGYNEQFF. The CDR3, as DNA: TGTGCCAACCTGACCGGGACTAGCGGCTACAATGAGCAGTTCTTC.

This chain links TRBV20-1 with TRBJ1-5, with D perhaps matching TRBD1 (5 bases). The germline V and J ends were trimmed by 2 bases and 6 bases, with 17 bases remaining between them. Germline lookup yields CDR1 DFQATT and CDR2 SNEGSKA (reference sequence). The CDR3 runs to 15 residues. The CDR3 protein is CSARPTGRNLQPQHF. The CDR3 bases are TGCAGTGCTAGACCGACGGGACGGAACCTTCAGCCCCAGCATTTT.

The rearrangement links TRBV9 to TRBJ2-7; D ambiguous. The germline CDR1 and CDR2 sequences are SGDLS and YYNGEE. The CDR3 spans 15 residues. Trimming pared 4 bases from V and 5 bases from J, leaving 19 bases between. This CDR3 is CASSPTVFRADEQYF. CDR3 sequence (DNA): TGTGCCAGCAGCCCCACGGTATTCCGGGCCGACGAGCAGTACTTC.

V gene TRBV7-9 combines with J gene TRBJ1-1; TRBD1 is a possible D gene (5 bases). The V gene lost 1 base and the J gene lost 4 bases, with 16 bases spanning the gap. Germline CDR1 SEHNR, CDR2 FQNEAQ (reference sequence). CDR3 length equals 16 residues. As DNA, the CDR3 is TGTGCCAGCAGCTTAGTTTCGGTCAGGGCATTCACTGAAGCTTTCTTT. Protein product: CASSLVSVRAFTEAFF. Full variable domain (outside the CDR3, taken from reference TRBV7-9 and TRBJ1-1): DTGVSQNPRHKITKRGQNVTFRCDPISEHNRLYWYRQTLGQGPEFLTYFQNEAQLEKSRLLSDRFSAERPKGSFSTLEIQRTEQGDSAMYLCASSLVSVRAFTEAFFGQGTRLTVV.

This clonotype occurred many times. The chain joins TRBV10-3 to TRBJ2-3; D may be TRBD2 (5 bases). There are 12 residues in the CDR3. Germline V CDR1 and CDR2: ENHRY, SYGVKD. Trimming shortened V by 3 bases and J by 9 bases, and 10 bases separated the two germline ends. CDR3 sequence: CAISDWTSTQYF. The CDR3, as DNA: TGTGCCATCAGTGATTGGACTTCGACGCAGTATTTT.

Only a few counts were recorded for this clonotype. The rearrangement joins TRBV7-2 to TRBJ2-2; no firm D call. Looked up from germline, CDR1 is SGHTA and CDR2 is FQGNSA. CDR3 length equals 15 residues. Between the trimmed V and J ends, which lost 3 bases and 2 bases, there was a span of 10 bases. The CDR3: CASSFEDINTGELFF. The CDR3 bases are TGTGCCAGCAGCTTCGAAGACATAAACACCGGGGAGCTGTTTTTT.